The clone carrying this T cell receptor (beta chain) was detected a few times. The entry originates in a study of cytomegalovirus exposure and HLA in healthy donors. Germline trimming cut 2 bases from V and 6 bases from J; bases unmatched to any gene: 11. The CDR3 covers 16 residues. Germline V gene sequence: CDR1 MNHNS, CDR2 SASEGT. The PCR contained 60 Vbeta and 13 Jbeta primers. Some clones are missing from TCRdb's copy, which holds only in-frame ones; the method was immunoSEQ multiplex PCR. The sample has some 180,000 clones, 9.5% seen once. This chain links TRBV6-1 with TRBJ2-7; TRBD1 agrees at 9 bases. This sequence originates from a woman aged 30 to 39 in good health and CMV-seropositive. The sample consisted of PBMCs. CDR3 residues: CASSEYWTGESCEQYF. The CDR3 coding sequence is TGTGCCAGCAGTGAATATTGGACAGGGGAAAGCTGCGAGCAGTACTTC.